This T cell receptor beta chain stems from a study of T cell responses to AZD1222 COVID-19 vaccine. Using immunoSEQ multiplex PCR, the repertoire was profiled, and TCRdb retains in-frame clones only, with some absent. The table lists tens of thousands of clones, around 90% of them singletons. Notes on the study in general: Only a handful of individuals given AZD1222 were seropositive at baseline.

Note on this clone: As yet, its antigen is unknown.

V was pared by 0 bases and J by 0 bases, with 2 bases between. CDR1 is MGHRA, CDR2 YSYEKL, per germline. The CDR3 has 13 amino acids. Both about-4-week and about-12-week second-dose recipients were combined. The origin of this receptor is an adult who received the AZD1222 COVID-19 vaccine. The chain recombines TRBV4-1 with TRBJ1-1; D remains ambiguous. The sequencing used peripheral blood, collected 28 days after the second AZD1222 dose. As DNA, the CDR3 is TGCGCCAGCAGCCAAGACTTGAACACTGAAGCTTTCTTT. It specifies CASSQDLNTEAFF.